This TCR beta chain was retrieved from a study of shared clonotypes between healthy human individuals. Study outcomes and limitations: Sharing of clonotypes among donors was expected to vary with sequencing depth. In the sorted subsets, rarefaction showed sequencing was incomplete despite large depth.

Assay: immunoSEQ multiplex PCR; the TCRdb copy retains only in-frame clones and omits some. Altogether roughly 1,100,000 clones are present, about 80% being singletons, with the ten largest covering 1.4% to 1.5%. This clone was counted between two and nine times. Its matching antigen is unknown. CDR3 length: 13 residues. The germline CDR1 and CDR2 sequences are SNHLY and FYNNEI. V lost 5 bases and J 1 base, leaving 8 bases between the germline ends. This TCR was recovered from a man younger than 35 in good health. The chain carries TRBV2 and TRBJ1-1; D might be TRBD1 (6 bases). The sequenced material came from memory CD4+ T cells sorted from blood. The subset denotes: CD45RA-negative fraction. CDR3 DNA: TGTGCCAGCAGTTGGACAGCGAACACTGAAGCTTTCTTT. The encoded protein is CASSWTANTEAFF.